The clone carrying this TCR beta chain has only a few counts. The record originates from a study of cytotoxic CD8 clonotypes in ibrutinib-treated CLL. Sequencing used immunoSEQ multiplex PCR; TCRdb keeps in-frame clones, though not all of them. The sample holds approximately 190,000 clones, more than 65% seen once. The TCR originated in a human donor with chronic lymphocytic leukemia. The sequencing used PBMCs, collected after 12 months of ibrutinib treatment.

In DNA form, the CDR3 reads TGTGCCAGCAGTGGGACAGGGTACTATGGCTACACCTTC. It translates to CASSGTGYYGYTF. The chain is built from TRBV2 and TRBJ1-2; TRBD1 agrees at 8 bases. Unmatched junction bases numbered 1, after V lost 4 bases and J lost 3 bases. The CDR3 is made up of 13 amino acids. CDR1 is SNHLY, CDR2 FYNNEI, per germline.